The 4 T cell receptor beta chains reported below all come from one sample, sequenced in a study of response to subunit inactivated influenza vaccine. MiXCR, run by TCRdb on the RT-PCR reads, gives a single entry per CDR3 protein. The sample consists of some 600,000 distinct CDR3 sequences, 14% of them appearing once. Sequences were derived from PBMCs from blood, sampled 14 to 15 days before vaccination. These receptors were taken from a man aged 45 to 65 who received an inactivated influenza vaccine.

This chain's CDR3 is CASSTRLPNTDTQYF. CDR3 nucleotides: TGCGCCAGCAGCACCCGACTACCGAACACAGATACGCAGTATTTT. This chain connects TRBV5-1 to TRBJ2-3; a weak D match, TRBD2 (5 bases). Germline CDR1 is SGHRS and CDR2 is YFSETQ. The ends were cut back, 4 bases at V and 2 bases at J, with 14 bases in the middle. The CDR3 is 15 amino acids.

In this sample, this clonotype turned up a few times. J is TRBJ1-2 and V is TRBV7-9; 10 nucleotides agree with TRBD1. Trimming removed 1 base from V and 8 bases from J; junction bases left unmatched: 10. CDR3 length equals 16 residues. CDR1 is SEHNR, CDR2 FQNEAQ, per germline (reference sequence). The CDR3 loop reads CASSLGDGTGVRGYTF. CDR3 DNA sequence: TGTGCCAGCAGCTTAGGGGACGGGACAGGGGTTCGCGGCTACACCTTC.

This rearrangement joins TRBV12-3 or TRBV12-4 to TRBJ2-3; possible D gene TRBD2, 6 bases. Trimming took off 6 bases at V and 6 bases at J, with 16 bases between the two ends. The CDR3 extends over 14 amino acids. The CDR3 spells CASSPFLGRDTQYF. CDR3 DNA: TGTGCCAGCAGCCCATTCTTAGGGAGGGATACGCAGTATTTT.

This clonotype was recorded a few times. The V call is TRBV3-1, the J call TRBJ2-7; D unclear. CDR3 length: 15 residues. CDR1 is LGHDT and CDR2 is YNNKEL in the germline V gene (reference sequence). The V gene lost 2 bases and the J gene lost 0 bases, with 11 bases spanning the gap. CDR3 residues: CASSQTGVPSYEQYF. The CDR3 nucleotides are TGTGCCAGCAGCCAAACCGGCGTTCCCTCCTACGAGCAGTACTTC.